A single sample is the source of the 14 T cell receptor beta chains below, sequenced in a study of cytomegalovirus exposure and HLA in healthy donors. Vbeta (60) and Jbeta (13) primers were used in the PCR. Clones were read by immunoSEQ multiplex PCR, and TCRdb kept only the in-frame ones, dropping some. This table holds more than 80,000 clones, 86% found once. The sample was PBMCs. The receptor set was obtained from a man younger than 45 in good health and CMV-seropositive.

The V call is TRBV10-1, the J call TRBJ2-3; no reliable D call. Between the trimmed V and J ends, which lost 0 bases and 7 bases, there was a span of 5 bases. The CDR3 runs 12 residues. CDR1 and CDR2 (germline): WNHNN, SYGVQD (reference sequence). CDR3 bases: TGCGCCAGCAGTGAGTCATTTAATACGCAGTATTTT. Protein product: CASSESFNTQYF.

The V and J genes are TRBV30 and TRBJ1-5, with D possibly matching TRBD1 (6 bases). V lost 0 bases and J lost 2, with 11 bases in between. This CDR3 contains 15 residues. Germline CDR1 and CDR2: GTSNPN and SVGIG (reference sequence). CDR3 nucleotide sequence: TGTGCCTGGAGTGTACCGTACAGGGGCAATCAGCCCCAGCATTTT. Translating it yields CAWSVPYRGNQPQHF.

The CDR3 spells CASSPGQGASGTEAFF. The DNA for the CDR3 is TGTGCCAGCAGTCCCGGACAGGGGGCCTCGGGCACTGAAGCTTTCTTT. The chain has TRBV28 and TRBJ1-1; 11 nucleotides agree with TRBD1. Trimming removed 5 bases from V and 4 bases from J; junction bases left unmatched: 9. CDR1 and CDR2 (germline): MDHEN, SYDVKM. The CDR3 runs to 16 residues.

The chain joins TRBV15 to TRBJ2-7; TRBD2 aligns across 7 bases. CDR1 and CDR2 from the germline V gene are LNHNV and YYDKDF (reference sequence). The trim removed 9 bases at V and 0 bases at J, leaving 11 bases unmatched. CDR3 size: 15 residues. CDR3 loop: CATGEGGDYSYEQYF. For the CDR3, the DNA is TGTGCCACAGGCGAGGGCGGGGACTACTCCTACGAGCAGTACTTC.

The chain has TRBV5-1 and TRBJ2-2; D possibly corresponds to TRBD2 (5 bases). CDR1 SGHRS and CDR2 YFSETQ come from the germline V gene. The CDR3 sequence is 15 residues long. Trimming stripped 4 bases from V and 5 bases from J, with 15 bases between. In DNA form, the CDR3 reads TGCGCCAGCAGCCCCGCGCAGTCGGGGACCGGGGAGCTGTTTTTT. Encoded protein: CASSPAQSGTGELFF.

This rearrangement joins TRBV28 to TRBJ1-2; D call uncertain. Germline CDR1 MDHEN, CDR2 SYDVKM. The CDR3 spans 14 residues. Trimming took off 3 bases at V and 0 bases at J, with 8 bases between the two ends. CDR3 sequence (DNA): TGTGCCAGCAGTTTCGGGGTCACTAACTATGGCTACACCTTC. This gives the protein CASSFGVTNYGYTF.

The gene calls are TRBV11-2 and TRBJ1-1; D is possibly TRBD1 (5 bases). Germline values: CDR1 SGHAT, CDR2 FQNNGV. The CDR3 sequence is 16 residues long. Trimming cost V 7 bases and J 0 bases, with 18 bases left between them. CDR3 in amino acids: CASNPQRGFMNTEAFF. The CDR3 DNA reads as TGTGCCAGCAACCCTCAAAGGGGATTTATGAACACTGAAGCTTTCTTT.

The chain links TRBV19 to TRBJ2-1; D possibly corresponds to TRBD2 (7 bases). CDR3 size: 14 residues. V gave up 3 bases and J gave up 10 bases, with 16 bases separating them. CDR1 is LNHDA and CDR2 is SQIVND in the germline V gene (reference sequence). CDR3 sequence reads: CASSIIGEGDEQFF. In DNA form, the CDR3 reads TGTGCCAGTAGTATTATCGGGGAGGGGGACGAGCAGTTCTTC. The variable domain in full, with the rest retrieved from reference TRBV19 and TRBJ2-1, is DGGITQSPKYLFRKEGQNVTLSCEQNLNHDAMYWYRQDPGQGLRLIYYSQIVNDFQKGDIAEGYSVSREKKESFPLTVTSAQKNPTAFYLCASSIIGEGDEQFFGPGTRLTVL.

V and J are TRBV27 and TRBJ1-1, with unresolved D. The V gene's germline CDR1 is MNHEY and CDR2 SMNVEV (reference sequence). Trimming took 5 bases from V and 6 from J, leaving 13 bases between them. The CDR3 spans 13 residues. The CDR3 spells CASSTDIFAEAFF. The DNA of the CDR3 is TGTGCCAGCAGTACCGACATATTCGCTGAAGCTTTCTTT.

Within the sample, this clone is medium-sized. V gene TRBV6-4 combines with J gene TRBJ2-1, with TRBD2 matching 9 bases. Per germline, CDR1 MRHNA and CDR2 SNTAGT. CDR3 size: 15 residues. The trim removed 0 bases at V and 5 bases at J, leaving 2 bases unmatched. The CDR3 nucleotides read TGTGCCAGCAGTGACTCGACTAGCGGACACAATGAGCAGTTCTTC. Translating it yields CASSDSTSGHNEQFF.

CDR3 in DNA: TGTGCCAGTAGTATTAACAGTCAGGGCTTCAACTATGGCTACACCTTC. Amino acids: CASSINSQGFNYGYTF. This chain connects TRBV19 to TRBJ1-2; TRBD1 is a possible D gene (5 bases). The V end was cut by 3 bases, the J end by 2 bases, with 16 bases between. The CDR3 totals 16 residues. Germline values: CDR1 LNHDA, CDR2 SQIVND (reference sequence).

The V call is TRBV6-1, the J call TRBJ2-1; maybe TRBD1 (5 bases). Germline CDR1 is MNHNS and CDR2 is SASEGT. V lost 1 base and J 2 bases, leaving 12 bases between the germline ends. The CDR3 has 16 amino acids. The CDR3 loop reads CASSEGGSGTYNEQFF. CDR3 DNA sequence: TGTGCCAGCAGTGAAGGTGGGTCAGGGACCTACAATGAGCAGTTCTTC.

J is TRBJ2-1 and V is TRBV2; 10 nucleotides align to TRBD1. This CDR3 has 14 residues. V lost 7 bases and J lost 9; bases outside the gene matches: 9. Germline V CDR1 and CDR2: SNHLY, FYNNEI. This chain's CDR3 is CASTGQGWGVEQFF. The CDR3 DNA follows: TGTGCCAGCACGGGACAGGGGTGGGGTGTTGAGCAGTTCTTC.

The J gene is TRBJ2-5, the V gene TRBV5-1, with D perhaps TRBD2 (5 bases). Between the trimmed V and J ends, which lost 4 bases and 0 bases, there was a span of 7 bases. The CDR3 extends over 13 amino acids. Germline V lookup: CDR1 SGHRS, CDR2 YFSETQ. The CDR3 here is CASSHGDQETQYF. Written as DNA, the CDR3 is TGCGCCAGCAGCCACGGGGACCAAGAGACCCAGTACTTC.